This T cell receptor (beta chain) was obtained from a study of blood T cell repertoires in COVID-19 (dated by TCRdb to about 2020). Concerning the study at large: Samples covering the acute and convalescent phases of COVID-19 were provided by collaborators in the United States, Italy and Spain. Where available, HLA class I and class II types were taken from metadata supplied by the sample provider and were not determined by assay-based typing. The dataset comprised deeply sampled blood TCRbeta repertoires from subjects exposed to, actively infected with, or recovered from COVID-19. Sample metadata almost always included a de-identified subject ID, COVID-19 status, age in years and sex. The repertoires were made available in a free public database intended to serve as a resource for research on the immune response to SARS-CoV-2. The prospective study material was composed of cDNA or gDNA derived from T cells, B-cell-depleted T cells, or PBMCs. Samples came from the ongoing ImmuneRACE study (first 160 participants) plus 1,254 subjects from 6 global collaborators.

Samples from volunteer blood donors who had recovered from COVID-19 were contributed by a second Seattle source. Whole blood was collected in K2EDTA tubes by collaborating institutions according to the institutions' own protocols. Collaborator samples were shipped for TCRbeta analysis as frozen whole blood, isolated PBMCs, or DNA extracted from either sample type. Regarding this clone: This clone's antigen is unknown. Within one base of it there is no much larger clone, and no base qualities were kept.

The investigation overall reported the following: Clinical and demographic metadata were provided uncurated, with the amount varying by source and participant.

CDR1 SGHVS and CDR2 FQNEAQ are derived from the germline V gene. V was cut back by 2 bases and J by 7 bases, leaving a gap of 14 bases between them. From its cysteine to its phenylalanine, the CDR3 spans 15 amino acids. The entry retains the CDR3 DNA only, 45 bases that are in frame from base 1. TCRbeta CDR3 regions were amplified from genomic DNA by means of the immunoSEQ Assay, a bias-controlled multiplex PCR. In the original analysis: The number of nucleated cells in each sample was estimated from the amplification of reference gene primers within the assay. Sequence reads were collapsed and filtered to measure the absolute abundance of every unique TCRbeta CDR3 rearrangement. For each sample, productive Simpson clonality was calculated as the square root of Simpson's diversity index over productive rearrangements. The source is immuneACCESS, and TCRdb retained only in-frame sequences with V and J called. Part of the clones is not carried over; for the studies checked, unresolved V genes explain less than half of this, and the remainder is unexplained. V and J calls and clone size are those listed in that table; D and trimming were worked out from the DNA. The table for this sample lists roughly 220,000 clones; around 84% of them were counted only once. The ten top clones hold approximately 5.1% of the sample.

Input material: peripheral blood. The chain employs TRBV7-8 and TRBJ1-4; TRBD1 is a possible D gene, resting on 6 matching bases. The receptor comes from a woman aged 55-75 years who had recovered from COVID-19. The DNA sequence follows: TGTGCCAGCAGCTTATGGCGGGGGCGGGGTGAAAAACTGTTTTTT. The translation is CASSLWRGRGEKLFF.